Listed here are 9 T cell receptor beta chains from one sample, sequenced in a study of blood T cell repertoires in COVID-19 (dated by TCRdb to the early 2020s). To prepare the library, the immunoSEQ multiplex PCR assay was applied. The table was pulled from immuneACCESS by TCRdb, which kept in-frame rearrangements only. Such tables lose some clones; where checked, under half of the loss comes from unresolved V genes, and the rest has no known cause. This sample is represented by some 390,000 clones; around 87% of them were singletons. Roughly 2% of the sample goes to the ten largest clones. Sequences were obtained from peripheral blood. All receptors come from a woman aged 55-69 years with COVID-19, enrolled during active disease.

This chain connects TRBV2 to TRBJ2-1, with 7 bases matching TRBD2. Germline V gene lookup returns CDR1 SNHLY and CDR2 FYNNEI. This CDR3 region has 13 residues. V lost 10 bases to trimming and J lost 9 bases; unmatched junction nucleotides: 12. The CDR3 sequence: CATTGRRGIEQFF. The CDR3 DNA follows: TGTGCCACCACGGGGCGGCGGGGGATTGAGCAGTTCTTC.

The CDR3 reads CASSPAPGGTEAFF. For the CDR3, the DNA is TGTGCCAGCTCACCCGCCCCGGGAGGCACTGAAGCTTTCTTT. V usage is TRBV18 and J usage is TRBJ1-1; D uncertain. Trimming pared 3 bases from V and 4 bases from J, leaving 12 bases between. Germline V gene data show CDR1 as KGHSH and CDR2 as LQKENI. This CDR3 contains 14 residues.

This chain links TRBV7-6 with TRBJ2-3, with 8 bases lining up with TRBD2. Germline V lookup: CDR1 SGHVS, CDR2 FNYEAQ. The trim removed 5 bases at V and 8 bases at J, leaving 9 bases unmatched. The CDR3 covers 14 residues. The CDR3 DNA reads TGTGCCAGCAGCCGGGCCCCGGGAGGGGGTACGCAGTATTTT. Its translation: CASSRAPGGGTQYF. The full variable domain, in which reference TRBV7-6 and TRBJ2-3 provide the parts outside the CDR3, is GAGVSQSPRYKVTKRGQDVALRCDPISGHVSLYWYRQALGQGPEFLTYFNYEAQQDKSGLPNDRFSAERPEGSISTLTIQRTEQRDSAMYRCASSRAPGGGTQYFGPGTRLTVL.

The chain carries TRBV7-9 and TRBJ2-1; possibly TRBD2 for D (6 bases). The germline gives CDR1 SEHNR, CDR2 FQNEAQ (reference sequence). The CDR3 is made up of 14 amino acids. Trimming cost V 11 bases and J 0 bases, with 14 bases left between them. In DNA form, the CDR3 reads TGTGCCTTCACGGGGGTTTACTCCTACAATGAGCAGTTCTTC. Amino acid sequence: CAFTGVYSYNEQFF.

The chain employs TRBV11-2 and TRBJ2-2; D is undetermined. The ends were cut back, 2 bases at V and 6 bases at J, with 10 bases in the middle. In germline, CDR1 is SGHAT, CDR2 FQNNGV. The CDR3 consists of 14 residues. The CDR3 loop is CASSLRLGAGELFF. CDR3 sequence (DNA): TGTGCCAGCAGCTTAAGGCTAGGCGCCGGGGAGCTGTTTTTT. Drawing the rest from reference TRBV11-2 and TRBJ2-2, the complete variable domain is EAGVAQSPRYKIIEKRQSVAFWCNPISGHATLYWYQQILGQGPKLLIQFQNNGVVDDSQLPKDRFSAERLKGVDSTLKIQPAKLEDSAVYLCASSLRLGAGELFFGEGSRLTVL.

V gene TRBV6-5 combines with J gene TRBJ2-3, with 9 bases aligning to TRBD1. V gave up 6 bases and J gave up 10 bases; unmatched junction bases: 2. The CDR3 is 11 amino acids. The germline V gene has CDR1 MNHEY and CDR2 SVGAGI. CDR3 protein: CASRGQGSQYF. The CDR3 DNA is TGTGCCAGCAGGGGACAGGGATCGCAGTATTTT.

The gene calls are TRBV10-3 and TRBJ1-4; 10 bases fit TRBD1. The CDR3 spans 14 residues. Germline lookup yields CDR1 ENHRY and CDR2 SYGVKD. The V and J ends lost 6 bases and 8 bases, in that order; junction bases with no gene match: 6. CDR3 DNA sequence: TGTGCCATCAGCGGGGACAGGGGAAGGGAAAAACTGTTTTTT. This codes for CAISGDRGREKLFF.

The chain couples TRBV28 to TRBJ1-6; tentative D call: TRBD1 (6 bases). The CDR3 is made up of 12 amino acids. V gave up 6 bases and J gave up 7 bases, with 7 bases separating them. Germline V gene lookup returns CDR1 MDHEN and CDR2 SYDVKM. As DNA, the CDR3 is TGTGCCAGCAGGACAGGCAATTCACCCCTCCACTTT. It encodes CASRTGNSPLHF.

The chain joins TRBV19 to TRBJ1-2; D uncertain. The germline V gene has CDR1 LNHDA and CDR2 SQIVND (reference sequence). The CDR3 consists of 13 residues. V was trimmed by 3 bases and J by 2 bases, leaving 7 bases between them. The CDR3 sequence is CASSMLGNYGYTF. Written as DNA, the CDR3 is TGTGCCAGTAGTATGTTGGGCAACTATGGCTACACCTTC.